What follows describes a single T cell receptor (beta chain). Its antigen is unknown. V was pared by 6 bases and J by 3 bases, with 18 bases between. Germline V CDR1 and CDR2: MNHEY, SMNVEV (reference sequence). This CDR3 has 15 residues. The sample belongs to a study of siplizumab effects on memory and regulatory T cells. Whole-study findings and limits: Proliferating Tregs in siplizumab cultures were never verified as suppressive. In the presence of siplizumab, alloreactive sequences traceable to unstimulated CD4+ memory cells were significantly reduced.

TCR templates numbering approximately 9.3 x 10^4 were assayed per sample. Generated by immunoSEQ multiplex PCR, the TCRdb table keeps only in-frame clones and is missing some. The table has around 120,000 clones, about 94% seen once. The clonotype comes from a human donor in good health. The sample taken for sequencing was non-Treg CD4+ T cells sorted from blood. The rearrangement uses TRBV27 and TRBJ2-7; tentatively, D is TRBD1 or TRBD2 (6 bases each). The CDR3 here is CASRRTGAGSYEQYF. The CDR3 DNA reads TGTGCCAGCAGGAGAACGGGGGCGGGAAGCTACGAGCAGTACTTC.